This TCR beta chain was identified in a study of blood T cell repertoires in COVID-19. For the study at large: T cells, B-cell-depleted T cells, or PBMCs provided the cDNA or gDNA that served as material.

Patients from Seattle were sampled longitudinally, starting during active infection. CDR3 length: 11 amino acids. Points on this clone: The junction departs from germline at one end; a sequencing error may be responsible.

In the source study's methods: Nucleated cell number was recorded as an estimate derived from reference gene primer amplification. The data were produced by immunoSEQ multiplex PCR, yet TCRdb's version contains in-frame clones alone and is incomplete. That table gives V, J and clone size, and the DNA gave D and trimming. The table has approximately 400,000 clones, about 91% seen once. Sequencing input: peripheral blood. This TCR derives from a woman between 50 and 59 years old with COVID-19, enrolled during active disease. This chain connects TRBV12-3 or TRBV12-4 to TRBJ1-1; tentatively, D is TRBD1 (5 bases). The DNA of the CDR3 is TGTGCCAGCACCGGGGGGGAGAGTCGGATCTTT. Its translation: CASTGGESRIF.